The source of this T cell receptor beta chain is a study of human T cells and chemical hapten exposure. Overall study results and limits: Patch test scores rose with PT1 expanded TCR counts, a positive correlation.

The time point here: patch test 1, 2 weeks after DPC sensitization. Treatment indicated: therapeutic diphenylcyclopropenone sensitization with weekly scalp DPC. Unfractionated whole blood was the source from which total RNA was extracted. The study enrolled 18 to 70-year-old alopecia patients suitable for DPC. Library preparation tagged each individual cDNA molecule with a unique molecular identifier. TCRdb fed the RACE reads into MiXCR, producing one record per CDR3 protein. Of 30,000 to 40,000 distinct CDR3 sequences in the sample, approximately 6.3% were seen once. The CDR3 runs 14 residues. V dropped 1 base and J dropped 3 bases, with 10 bases sitting between them. The germline CDR1 and CDR2 sequences are LNHDA and SQIVND (reference sequence). This clonotype came up many times. Its antigen is unidentified.

Sample: whole blood, taken in connection with sensitization to the hapten diphenylcyclopropenone (DPC). The V call is TRBV19, the J call TRBJ2-7; perhaps TRBD2 as D (5 bases). The sequence derives from a woman aged 25-40 years with alopecia areata. Some clones in this sample may be carry-over from other donors' samples. The CDR3 DNA follows: TGTGCCAGTAGTATAGCGAGCAGCGGCTACGAGCAGTACTTC. Translated: CASSIASSGYEQYF.